The clone carrying this T cell receptor (beta chain) was recorded once. This sample stems from a study of T cell responses to AZD1222 COVID-19 vaccine. Assay used: immunoSEQ multiplex PCR; TCRdb lists only in-frame clones, some missing. The sample shows approximately 71,000 clones, 80% to 85% of them seen only once. The CDR3 loop spans 15 amino acids. With 4 bases removed from V and 1 base from J, the gap between germline ends came to 14 bases. From germline, CDR1 is SGHDT and CDR2 YYEEEE. The clonotype was recovered from an adult in good health. The V call is TRBV5-6, the J call TRBJ1-1; a possible D gene is TRBD1 (6 bases). The material was peripheral blood, obtained on day 0 of AZD1222 vaccination. Here the CDR3 reads CASSGGDTTNTEAFF. The DNA of the CDR3 is TGTGCCAGCAGCGGGGGGGACACAACGAACACTGAAGCTTTCTTT. The entire variable domain, with the rest obtained from reference TRBV5-6 and TRBJ1-1, is as follows: DAGVTQSPTHLIKTRGQQVTLRCSPKSGHDTVSWYQQALGQGPQFIFQYYEEEERQRGNFPDRFSGHQFPNYSSELNVNALLLGDSALYLCASSGGDTTNTEAFFGQGTRLTVV.